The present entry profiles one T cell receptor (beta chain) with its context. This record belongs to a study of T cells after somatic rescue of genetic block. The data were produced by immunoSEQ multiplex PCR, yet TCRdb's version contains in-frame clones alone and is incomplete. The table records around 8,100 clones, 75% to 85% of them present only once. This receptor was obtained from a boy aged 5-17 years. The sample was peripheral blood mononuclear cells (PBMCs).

CDR3 residues: CASSLWGAGGYTF. In DNA, the CDR3 is TGTGCCAGCAGTTTGTGGGGGGCGGGGGGCTACACCTTC. The chain carries TRBV28 and TRBJ1-2; perhaps TRBD1 as D (6 bases). The germline gives CDR1 MDHEN, CDR2 SYDVKM. The CDR3 totals 13 residues. With 3 bases removed from V and 8 bases from J, the gap between germline ends came to 13 bases.